These 19 T cell receptor beta chains came from one sample sequenced in a study of OX40 agonist ivuxolimab in advanced cancers. Method: immunoSEQ multiplex PCR; TCRdb's copy keeps in-frame clones and lacks some. The table lists 50,000 or so clones, 80% to 95% of them singletons. This sample comprised CD4+ or CD8+ T cells sorted from blood, obtained in a trial of the OX40 agonist ivuxolimab. The source of these receptors is an adult with an advanced solid tumor such as melanoma, head and neck, liver or kidney cancer.

The chain is built from TRBV28 and TRBJ2-1; 9 positions agree with TRBD2. The CDR3 covers 15 residues. Germline CDR1 is MDHEN and CDR2 is SYDVKM. Trimming took 7 bases from V and 2 from J; bases not matched to a gene: 6. CDR3 in DNA: TGTGCCAGCACCCCGGGCGGGAGGGCCTACAATGAGCAGTTCTTC. Protein: CASTPGGRAYNEQFF.

Turning to this clone: Other DNA sequences in the same sample also yield this CDR3. V is TRBV5-1 and J is TRBJ1-1; TRBD1 aligns across 8 bases. J lost 1 base, V lost 1 base, and 3 bases had no gene match. This CDR3 spans 15 amino acids. Germline lookup yields CDR1 SGHRS and CDR2 YFSETQ. The CDR3 loop reads CASSLRTGGNTEAFF. CDR3 sequence (DNA): TGCGCCAGCAGCTTGAGAACAGGGGGGAACACTGAAGCTTTCTTT.

V is TRBV14 and J is TRBJ2-1; a weak D match, TRBD2 (5 bases). V shed 4 bases and J shed 5 bases, with 12 bases lying between them. CDR1 is SGHDN and CDR2 is FVKESK in the germline V gene. The CDR3 loop spans 14 amino acids. CDR3 protein: CASSRFSGNNEQFF. CDR3 DNA sequence: TGTGCCAGCAGCCGTTTCTCGGGGAACAATGAGCAGTTCTTC.

The V and J genes are TRBV4-1 and TRBJ2-1; the D gene is possibly TRBD2 (7 bases). V was trimmed by 1 base and J by 2 bases, leaving 15 bases between them. Germline V gene data show CDR1 as MGHRA and CDR2 as YSYEKL. This CDR3 is 17 amino acids long. In DNA, the CDR3 is TGCGCCAGCAGCCAAGGAATACGGGGGGCCCCCTACAATGAGCAGTTCTTC. It specifies CASSQGIRGAPYNEQFF.

This sequence joins TRBV6-1 and TRBJ2-3; perhaps TRBD2 as D (6 bases). The CDR3 length is 14 residues. CDR1 and CDR2 (germline): MNHNS, SASEGT. The V end lost 6 bases, the J end lost 0 bases, and 10 bases lay between the germline ends. The CDR3 region has the DNA TGTGCCAGCAGCAGGAGCGGGAGCACAGATACGCAGTATTTT. Translated, it gives CASSRSGSTDTQYF.

The chain is built from TRBV20-1 and TRBJ2-3; D is perhaps TRBD2 (6 bases). From germline, CDR1 is DFQATT and CDR2 SNEGSKA (reference sequence). The CDR3 spans 10 residues. The germline V and J ends were trimmed by 8 bases and 9 bases, with 12 bases remaining between them. The CDR3 region is CSSWRGTQYF. DNA for the CDR3: TGCAGTTCTTGGAGGGGCACGCAGTATTTT.

The chain recombines TRBV5-1 with TRBJ2-5; 9 bases are a match to TRBD1. V lost 2 bases, J lost 1 base, and 3 bases stayed unmatched. This CDR3 comprises 15 residues. Germline CDR1 and CDR2: SGHRS and YFSETQ. The CDR3 here is CASSLQGAIQETQYF. The CDR3 DNA sequence: TGCGCCAGCAGCTTACAGGGGGCCATCCAAGAGACCCAGTACTTC.

The genes are TRBV6-1 and TRBJ1-1, with D unclear. The CDR3 is 15 amino acids. The ends were cut back, 8 bases at V and 1 base at J, with 17 bases in the middle. CDR1 and CDR2 (germline): MNHNS, SASEGT. CDR3 sequence: CASLRGPDGNTEAFF. CDR3 DNA: TGTGCCAGCCTTCGAGGGCCAGATGGGAACACTGAAGCTTTCTTT.

V gene TRBV6-1 combines with J gene TRBJ1-5; no clear D. V was shortened by 4 bases and J by 5 bases, with 9 bases between the two germline ends. This CDR3 region has 13 residues. Germline CDR1 and CDR2: MNHNS and SASEGT. The CDR3 DNA follows: TGTGCCAGCAGTGCTCGGACCTATCAGCCCCAGCATTTT. Its translation: CASSARTYQPQHF.

This chain uses TRBV4-1 with TRBJ1-2; no reliable D call. The V gene lost 0 bases and the J gene lost 3 bases, with 20 bases spanning the gap. The CDR3 consists of 18 residues. From germline, CDR1 is MGHRA and CDR2 YSYEKL. The chain's CDR3 is CASSQDRGGRHKDYGYTF. In DNA, the CDR3 is TGCGCCAGCAGCCAAGATCGAGGAGGAAGGCATAAGGACTATGGCTACACCTTC.

The rearrangement links TRBV7-6 to TRBJ2-7; TRBD1 matches at 9 bases. Germline lookup yields CDR1 SGHVS and CDR2 FNYEAQ. The CDR3 consists of 15 residues. V lost 1 base, J lost 1 base, and 2 bases stayed unmatched. For the CDR3, the DNA is TGTGCCAGCAGCTTAGGGGACAGGGCTTCCTACGAGCAGTACTTC. It is translated as CASSLGDRASYEQYF.

The rearrangement uses TRBV5-1 and TRBJ1-1; D is unresolved. This CDR3 region has 15 residues. V shed 2 bases and J shed 1 base, with 12 bases lying between them. Per the germline V gene, CDR1 is SGHRS and CDR2 is YFSETQ. The CDR3, as DNA: TGCGCCAGCAGCTTCTCAAACCGCGGGAACACTGAAGCTTTCTTT. Amino acids: CASSFSNRGNTEAFF.

The rearrangement links TRBV5-1 to TRBJ2-5; D tentatively fits TRBD1 or TRBD2 (6 bases each). Germline assignment: CDR1 SGHRS and CDR2 YFSETQ. The CDR3 consists of 14 residues. V was trimmed by 0 bases and J by 5 bases, leaving 11 bases between them. The CDR3 nucleotides are TGCGCCAGCAGCTTGGAGGGGGGCGGGGAGACCCAGTACTTC. It specifies CASSLEGGGETQYF.

The V call is TRBV6-1, the J call TRBJ1-3; 9 bases align to TRBD1. CDR3 length equals 15 residues. The V and J ends lost 1 base and 6 bases, in that order; junction bases with no gene match: 4. In germline, CDR1 is MNHNS, CDR2 SASEGT. The chain's CDR3 is CASSEGGQGINTIYF. CDR3 sequence (DNA): TGTGCCAGCAGTGAAGGTGGACAGGGGATAAACACCATATATTTT.

This clone appeared a single time. The chain employs TRBV6-1 and TRBJ2-4, with D hard to call. V gave up 0 bases and J gave up 0 bases, with 12 bases separating them. Germline V gene sequence: CDR1 MNHNS, CDR2 SASEGT. The CDR3 loop spans 17 amino acids. The CDR3 DNA sequence: TGTGCCAGCAGTGAAGCGTTGGTCAGGCTAGCCAAAAACATTCAGTACTTC. This codes for CASSEALVRLAKNIQYF.

The genes are TRBV7-2 and TRBJ2-1; 12 bases align to TRBD2. The CDR3 runs 16 residues. The germline gives CDR1 SGHTA, CDR2 FQGNSA. V was pared by 0 bases and J by 9 bases, with 6 bases of the junction left unmatched. CDR3 nucleotide sequence: TGTGCCAGCAGCTTAGCTCGACTAGCGGGAGTGGGTGAGCAGTTCTTC. Its protein is CASSLARLAGVGEQFF.

This sequence joins TRBV4-1 and TRBJ1-4; 7 positions match TRBD1. Trimming removed 8 bases from V and 7 bases from J; junction bases left unmatched: 13. This CDR3 is 15 amino acids long. CDR1 is MGHRA, CDR2 YSYEKL, per germline. CDR3 amino acids: CASRTFRQGIEKLFF. CDR3 sequence (DNA): TGCGCCAGCCGAACCTTTCGACAGGGTATTGAAAAACTGTTTTTT.

The rearrangement joins TRBV18 to TRBJ1-1; D possibly corresponds to TRBD1 (5 bases). Looked up from germline, CDR1 is KGHSH and CDR2 is LQKENI. The CDR3 extends over 14 amino acids. The V and J ends lost 5 bases and 5 bases respectively, with 15 bases between them. CDR3 DNA sequence: TGTGCCAGCTCAACTCAGGGTTATGAGACTGAAGCTTTCTTT. Residues: CASSTQGYETEAFF.

A remark on this clone: Distinct nucleotide sequences in the sample also encode this CDR3. The chain recombines TRBV6-6 with TRBJ1-5; D is unresolved. The V gene's germline CDR1 is MNHNY and CDR2 SVGAGI (reference sequence). V was cut by 2 bases and J by 4 bases, with 12 bases left in between. The CDR3 totals 15 residues. In nucleotides, the CDR3 is TGTGCCAGCAGTTACGGCGGGGTTGGTAATCAGCCCCAGCATTTT. Translating it yields CASSYGGVGNQPQHF.